The 22 T cell receptor beta chains below were found in one sample sequenced in a study of blood T cell repertoires in COVID-19. Profiling relied on immunoSEQ multiplex PCR, and the TCRdb table lists in-frame clones only, not all of them. The table includes about 220,000 clones, roughly 80% detected once. The sample taken for sequencing was PBMCs or T cells enriched from blood (not recorded which). The receptor set was obtained from a woman aged 40 to 50 with acute COVID-19.

Concerning this clone itself: This sample includes further DNA sequences coding for the same CDR3. The chain employs TRBV11-2 and TRBJ1-3, with D unresolved. Germline CDR1 and CDR2: SGHAT and FQNNGV. The V end was cut by 2 bases, the J end by 0 bases, with 5 bases between. The CDR3 is 14 residues long. The CDR3 DNA reads as TGTGCCAGCAGCTTATCAATCTCTGGAAACACCATATATTTT. It yields the protein CASSLSISGNTIYF.

The chain recombines TRBV28 with TRBJ2-7; the match to TRBD1 covers 8 bases. V lost 5 bases, J lost 9 bases, and 12 bases stayed unmatched. The length of the CDR3 is 14 residues. Germline V gives CDR1 MDHEN, CDR2 SYDVKM. CDR3 DNA sequence: TGTGCCAGCAGTACACCCCCGGACAGGGCCGCGCAGTACTTC. It yields the protein CASSTPPDRAAQYF.

This rearrangement joins TRBV6-5 to TRBJ1-1; 8 bases line up with TRBD1. CDR1 is MNHEY, CDR2 SVGAGI, per germline. V was clipped by 6 bases and J by 6 bases; unmatched bases: 9. This CDR3 is 14 amino acids long. DNA for the CDR3: TGTGCCAGCAGCACCGACAGGGGCGGATCTGAAGCTTTCTTT. Translation: CASSTDRGGSEAFF.

V usage is TRBV5-1 and J usage is TRBJ1-2; tentatively, D is TRBD1 (5 bases). The ends were cut back, 4 bases at V and 7 bases at J, with 26 bases in the middle. Germline V gene sequence: CDR1 SGHRS, CDR2 YFSETQ. The CDR3 is 17 amino acids. DNA for the CDR3: TGCGCCAGCAGCCATGGTAATAGGGGCAGGGAACCGGGTGGCTACACCTTC. Protein sequence: CASSHGNRGREPGGYTF.

The chain combines TRBV3-1 (or the pseudogene TRBV3-2) with TRBJ2-7, with TRBD1 matching 7 bases. V shed 5 bases and J 6 bases; nucleotides not matched to a gene: 4. The CDR3 has 12 amino acids. The V gene's germline CDR1 is LGHDT and CDR2 YNNKEL (reference sequence). CDR3 in amino acids: CASSKAGGEQYF. CDR3 DNA: TGTGCCAGCAGCAAAGCAGGGGGCGAGCAGTACTTC.

The chain's CDR3 is CASSRRVRGNNSPLHF. In nucleotides, the CDR3 is TGTGCCAGCAGCCGACGGGTAAGGGGTAATAATTCACCCCTCCACTTT. This chain uses TRBV5-6 with TRBJ1-6; D possibly corresponds to TRBD1 (5 bases). This CDR3 has 16 residues. The ends were cut back, 4 bases at V and 5 bases at J, with 16 bases in the middle. Germline V lookup: CDR1 SGHDT, CDR2 YYEEEE.

The J gene is TRBJ2-2, the V gene TRBV5-5, with 7 bases aligning to TRBD1. The germline gives CDR1 SGHKS, CDR2 YYEKEE (reference sequence). Trimming removed 4 bases from V and 7 bases from J; junction bases left unmatched: 10. The CDR3 length is 15 residues. CDR3 region: CASSRTFDRDGELFF. Written as DNA, the CDR3 is TGTGCCAGCAGCCGAACCTTCGACAGGGACGGGGAGCTGTTTTTT.

The chain uses TRBV19 and TRBJ2-1; D is possibly TRBD1 (6 bases). The CDR3 is 12 amino acids. Germline CDR1 is LNHDA and CDR2 is SQIVND (reference sequence). The germline V and J ends were trimmed by 7 bases and 4 bases, with 8 bases remaining between them. The CDR3 bases are TGTGCCAGTAAGGGACAATACAATGAGCAGTTCTTC. Its protein is CASKGQYNEQFF.

The chain employs TRBV9 and TRBJ2-5; a weak D match, TRBD2 (6 bases). This CDR3 contains 13 residues. V lost 0 bases, J lost 5 bases, and 8 bases lay in between. Per the germline V gene, CDR1 is SGDLS and CDR2 is YYNGEE. The CDR3 bases are TGTGCCAGCAGCGTAGCTAGCGAGGAGACCCAGTACTTC. Protein product: CASSVASEETQYF.

The chain is built from TRBV29-1 and TRBJ1-4; the D gene is possibly TRBD1 (5 bases). Germline V gene lookup returns CDR1 SQVTM and CDR2 ANQGSEA. V lost 1 base to trimming and J lost 6 bases, with 21 bases between them. The CDR3 runs to 17 residues. CDR3 in DNA: TGCAGCGTTGAAGTAGCGGCAGGGAGCTGGGGAGATGAAAAACTGTTTTTT. Translation gives CSVEVAAGSWGDEKLFF. The whole variable domain, filled in from reference TRBV29-1 and TRBJ1-4, reads SAVISQKPSRDICQRGTSLTIQCQVDSQVTMMFWYRQQPGQSLTLIATANQGSEATYESGFVIDKFPISRPNLTFSTLTVSNMSPEDSSIYLCSVEVAAGSWGDEKLFFGSGTQLSVL.

The chain couples TRBV6-2 or TRBV6-3 to TRBJ2-5; D may be TRBD2 (6 bases). V was pared by 6 bases and J by 6 bases, with 17 bases between. CDR3 length: 14 residues. Germline V gene data show CDR1 as MNHEY and CDR2 as SVGEGT. CDR3 nucleotides: TGTGCCAGCAGCGCCGGGGCCGGAGGGAAGACCCAGTACTTC. Protein product: CASSAGAGGKTQYF.

This chain uses TRBV7-3 with TRBJ2-5, with 11 bases lining up with TRBD2. The J segment lost 4 bases and the V segment lost 3 bases, leaving 4 bases of the junction unmatched. This CDR3 comprises 15 residues. Germline CDR1 and CDR2: SGHTA and FQGTGA. The CDR3 region has the DNA TGTGCCAGCAGCTTGAGGCTAGCGGGGGGAGAGACCCAGTACTTC. It codes for CASSLRLAGGETQYF.

The V and J genes are TRBV27 and TRBJ1-1; D is perhaps TRBD1 (5 bases). V lost 8 bases and J 6 bases, leaving 13 bases between the germline ends. Germline CDR1 reads MNHEY; CDR2 reads SMNVEV (reference sequence). The CDR3 has 12 residues. The CDR3: CASGPQGSEAFF. The CDR3 DNA reads as TGTGCCAGCGGACCTCAGGGTTCTGAAGCTTTCTTT.

The V gene is TRBV3-1 (or the pseudogene TRBV3-2), the J gene TRBJ2-1; a possible D gene is TRBD2 (6 bases). Germline lookup yields CDR1 LGHDT and CDR2 YNNKEL (reference sequence). This CDR3 has 15 residues. V was shortened by 0 bases and J by 5 bases, with 11 bases between the two germline ends. The CDR3 reads CASSQDISGHNEQFF. CDR3 nucleotides: TGTGCCAGCAGCCAAGACATTAGCGGTCACAATGAGCAGTTCTTC.

CDR3 region: CASSPIYNEQFF. In DNA form, the CDR3 reads TGTGCCAGCAGCCCCATCTACAATGAGCAGTTCTTC. V is TRBV28 and J is TRBJ2-1, with unresolved D. Trimming removed 6 bases from V and 3 bases from J, with 6 bases in between. CDR1 is MDHEN and CDR2 is SYDVKM in the germline V gene. The CDR3 sequence is 12 residues long.

V is TRBV5-1 and J is TRBJ2-7; no definite D call. CDR1 is SGHRS, CDR2 YFSETQ, per germline. This CDR3 region has 14 residues. The V and J ends lost 0 bases and 2 bases respectively, with 9 bases between them. The CDR3 bases are TGCGCCAGCAGCTTGGTTAGCTACGCCTACGAGCAGTACTTC. As protein: CASSLVSYAYEQYF.

The chain combines TRBV5-4 with TRBJ2-2; D possibly corresponds to TRBD1 (8 bases). The germline CDR1 and CDR2 sequences are SGHNT and YYREEE (reference sequence). This CDR3 comprises 18 residues. V lost 4 bases and J lost 5, with 24 bases in between. The CDR3 loop is CASSPGGGQVLRTGELFF. CDR3 nucleotides: TGTGCCAGCAGCCCGGGCGGGGGACAGGTATTGAGGACCGGGGAGCTGTTTTTT.

The V and J genes are TRBV29-1 and TRBJ2-7; the match to TRBD1 covers 12 bases. The ends lost 8 bases at V and 5 bases at J; junction bases unmatched: 7. CDR1 and CDR2 (germline): SQVTM, ANQGSEA. This CDR3 region has 13 residues. CDR3 coding DNA: TGCAGCTTCAGGGGACAGGGGGCCGACGAGCAGTACTTC. This sequence encodes CSFRGQGADEQYF.

CDR3 in amino acids: CASSQPGGGGQPQHF. The CDR3 DNA follows: TGTGCCAGCAGTCAACCCGGGGGGGGCGGTCAGCCCCAGCATTTT. This chain joins TRBV28 and TRBJ1-5; TRBD1 is a possible D gene (6 bases). V lost 5 bases and J 6 bases, leaving 17 bases between the germline ends. The CDR3 is 15 amino acids. Germline CDR1 and CDR2: MDHEN and SYDVKM.

The rearrangement joins TRBV14 to TRBJ1-4; D is unresolved. There are 12 residues in the CDR3. The germline V gene encodes CDR1 SGHDN and CDR2 FVKESK. The V end lost 1 base, the J end lost 8 bases, and 5 bases lay between the germline ends. CDR3 DNA: TGTGCCAGCAGCCAAGCTAGGGAAAAACTGTTTTTT. Residues: CASSQAREKLFF.

The rearrangement links TRBV5-1 to TRBJ2-3; tentatively, D is TRBD1 (6 bases). The germline V gene has CDR1 SGHRS and CDR2 YFSETQ. V shed 3 bases and J shed 0 bases, with 14 bases lying between them. The CDR3 runs 16 residues. CDR3 DNA: TGCGCCAGCAGCTCCGGGACAACTCTTAGCACAGATACGCAGTATTTT. This codes for CASSSGTTLSTDTQYF.

J is TRBJ2-1 and V is TRBV4-2; D is perhaps TRBD1 (6 bases). V dropped 6 bases and J dropped 2 bases, with 23 bases sitting between them. The CDR3 is 18 amino acids. Germline assignment: CDR1 LGHNA and CDR2 YNFKEQ. In nucleotides, the CDR3 is TGTGCCAGCAGTCCAAGCACCCACAGGGATCTACCCTACAATGAGCAGTTCTTC. This encodes CASSPSTHRDLPYNEQFF.